This T cell receptor beta chain was sequenced in a study of blood T cell repertoires in COVID-19. At the level of the study: Acute and convalescent COVID-19 specimens originated in the United States, Italy and Spain. PBMCs, B-cell-depleted T cells, or T cells were the source of the cDNA or gDNA that made up the material.

In the study's own analysis: Counts of nucleated cells, estimated from reference gene primer amplification, were obtained. This table comes from immunoSEQ multiplex PCR, and its TCRdb copy is limited to in-frame clones, with some not included. The V and J calls and clone size were taken over from that table, and D and trimming were inferred from the DNA. The sample records around 250,000 clones, about 83% being singletons. The V gene's germline CDR1 is SGHRS and CDR2 YFSETQ. The CDR3 contains 15 residues. V lost 2 bases and J 1 base, leaving 13 bases between the germline ends. Sequencing input: peripheral blood. The genes are TRBV5-1 and TRBJ2-7; weak D call: TRBD2 (7 bases). The receptor comes from a man at least 80 years old with acute or convalescent COVID-19. CDR3 in amino acids: CASSFGGALSYEQYF. The DNA for the CDR3 is TGCGCCAGCAGCTTTGGGGGGGCCCTATCCTACGAGCAGTACTTC.